The 20 T cell receptor beta chains presented below share a single source sample, sequenced in a study of T-cell reconstitution after alpha-beta-depleted transplantation in children. Unique molecular identifiers were incorporated into the prepared TCRbeta library. In TCRdb, the PCR reads were re-called with MiXCR into one record per CDR3 protein. The sample shows some 600,000 distinct CDR3 sequences, around 17% of them seen only once. Specimen: PBMCs from the stem cell graft donor, collected from the stem cell graft. The receptors originated from a human donor who donated a stem cell graft to a child with acute myeloid leukemia.

This clonotype was picked up many times. The V and J genes are TRBV20-1 and TRBJ2-2; D gene uncertain. CDR1 and CDR2 (germline): DFQATT, SNEGSKA (reference sequence). Trimming stripped 7 bases from V and 1 base from J, with 16 bases between. This CDR3 has 15 amino acids. Here the CDR3 DNA reads TGCAGTGGTCTTGCCGGGCAGGTGAACACCGGGGAGCTGTTTTTT. Translated, it gives CSGLAGQVNTGELFF.

The table lists this clonotype with many counts. V is TRBV29-1 and J is TRBJ1-5; D might be TRBD1 (5 bases). With 6 bases removed from V and 6 bases from J, the gap between germline ends came to 15 bases. Germline V lookup: CDR1 SQVTM, CDR2 ANQGSEA. This CDR3 contains 13 residues. The CDR3 loop is CSVSSGFGQPQHF. The CDR3 nucleotides are TGCAGCGTAAGTTCAGGGTTCGGTCAGCCCCAGCATTTT.

This clonotype was detected ten times or more. The chain recombines TRBV7-2 with TRBJ2-5; TRBD2 agrees at 7 bases. This CDR3 contains 16 residues. Germline CDR1 reads SGHTA; CDR2 reads FQGNSA. J was trimmed by 5 bases and V by 2 bases; bases with no gene match: 11. Here the CDR3 DNA reads TGTGCCAGCAGCTTACTGCGCGGGGGTGGGGAGGAGACCCAGTACTTC. It translates to CASSLLRGGGEETQYF.

In this sample, this clonotype turned up a few times. J is TRBJ2-3 and V is TRBV5-1; D uncertain. Germline V CDR1 and CDR2: SGHRS, YFSETQ. The CDR3 is 12 residues long. Trimming removed 4 bases from V and 6 bases from J, with 9 bases in between. The CDR3 loop reads CASSPNGDTQYF. Written as DNA, the CDR3 is TGCGCCAGCAGCCCCAACGGGGATACGCAGTATTTT. The full variable domain, rest sourced from reference TRBV5-1 and TRBJ2-3, is KAGVTQTPRYLIKTRGQQVTLSCSPISGHRSVSWYQQTPGQGLQFLFEYFSETQRNKGNFPGRFSGRQFSNSRSEMNVSTLELGDSALYLCASSPNGDTQYFGPGTRLTVL.

This clonotype has a count of ten or more. The chain carries TRBV20-1 and TRBJ2-5, with D unclear. Deletions cut 1 base from V and 1 base from J, with 7 bases between. The CDR3 has 13 residues. Per germline, CDR1 DFQATT and CDR2 SNEGSKA (reference sequence). The CDR3 DNA sequence: TGCAGTGCTAGAGCCGGCAGCCAAGAGACCCAGTACTTC. Translating it yields CSARAGSQETQYF.

At least ten counts were recorded for this clonotype. The gene calls are TRBV24-1 and TRBJ1-5; D is unresolved. Germline V gene lookup returns CDR1 KGHDR and CDR2 SFDVKD. The V and J ends lost 2 bases and 1 base respectively, with 5 bases between them. This CDR3 contains 14 residues. Here the CDR3 DNA reads TGTGCCACCAGTGATTCTCAGAGCAATCAGCCCCAGCATTTT. Translated: CATSDSQSNQPQHF.

The chain uses TRBV5-5 and TRBJ1-4; 10 nucleotides agree with TRBD1. Per the germline V gene, CDR1 is SGHKS and CDR2 is YYEKEE (reference sequence). The CDR3 is 15 residues long. With V trimmed by 3 bases and J by 6 bases, 5 bases remained unmatched. CDR3 region: CASSSDRGLDEKLFF. CDR3 sequence (DNA): TGTGCCAGCAGCTCCGACAGGGGGCTGGATGAAAAACTGTTTTTT.

This clonotype was recorded many times. The chain links TRBV7-2 to TRBJ2-1; tentatively, D is TRBD2 (8 bases). The ends were cut back, 5 bases at V and 5 bases at J, with 31 bases in the middle. Per the germline V gene, CDR1 is SGHTA and CDR2 is FQGNSA. The CDR3 contains 20 residues. The CDR3 here is CASSRRTGVILAGSNNEQFF. The CDR3, as DNA: TGTGCCAGCAGCCGACGAACAGGGGTTATATTAGCGGGGTCAAACAATGAGCAGTTCTTC.

The CDR3 here is CASGDRPDTGELFF. Here the CDR3 DNA reads TGTGCCAGCGGGGACAGGCCGGACACCGGGGAGCTGTTTTTT. The chain has TRBV2 and TRBJ2-2, with 8 bases fitting TRBD1. The ends lost 8 bases at V and 3 bases at J; junction bases unmatched: 5. Germline V CDR1 and CDR2: SNHLY, FYNNEI. The length of the CDR3 is 14 residues.

This clonotype was counted at least ten times. The V gene is TRBV10-3, the J gene TRBJ1-5, with a weak D call TRBD1 (6 bases). The V end lost 2 bases, the J end lost 6 bases, and 20 bases lay between the germline ends. This CDR3 has 17 amino acids. Germline loops: CDR1 ENHRY, CDR2 SYGVKD. The CDR3, as DNA: TGTGCCATCAGTGAGCCGATAATAGGGGGGGCGCCTCAGCCCCAGCATTTT. Its translation: CAISEPIIGGAPQPQHF.

This clonotype was recorded many times. The chain is built from TRBV4-2 and TRBJ2-1, with D possibly matching TRBD1 (6 bases). Germline CDR1 is LGHNA and CDR2 is YNFKEQ. Trimming left V 4 bases short and J 3 bases short, with 13 bases between. The CDR3 extends over 15 amino acids. The CDR3 here is CASSPGHGNYNEQFF. DNA of the CDR3: TGTGCCAGCAGCCCGGGACACGGCAACTACAATGAGCAGTTCTTC.

To note about this clonotype: Its ends do not fully match the called genes, so a read error is possible. The rearrangement joins TRBV25-1 to TRBJ1-6; 10 positions agree with TRBD1. Germline CDR1 reads MGHDK; CDR2 reads SYGVNS. There are 15 residues in the CDR3. CDR3 in amino acids: CVSSELTGGASPLHF. The CDR3 region has the DNA TGTGTCAGCAGTGAATTGACAGGGGGCGCCTCACCCCTCCACTTT.

The chain employs TRBV20-1 and TRBJ2-1, with D uncertain. CDR1 DFQATT and CDR2 SNEGSKA come from the germline V gene (reference sequence). The CDR3 length is 13 residues. The V end lost 1 base, the J end lost 7 bases, and 11 bases lay between the germline ends. CDR3 amino acids: CSARGPVLNEQFF. CDR3 nucleotide sequence: TGCAGTGCTAGAGGGCCGGTCTTAAATGAGCAGTTCTTC.

This clonotype was seen ten or more times. This chain connects TRBV20-1 to TRBJ2-7; D ambiguous. The ends were cut back, 2 bases at V and 3 bases at J, with 8 bases in the middle. Germline V gives CDR1 DFQATT, CDR2 SNEGSKA (reference sequence). The CDR3 has 12 residues. CDR3 sequence (DNA): TGCAGTGCTAGACATCAGAGCTACGAGCAGTACTTC. Translated: CSARHQSYEQYF.

The chain is built from TRBV29-1 and TRBJ1-2; D might be TRBD1 (5 bases). The CDR3 is 13 amino acids. The germline V and J ends were trimmed by 8 bases and 4 bases, with 17 bases remaining between them. The germline CDR1 and CDR2 sequences are SQVTM and ANQGSEA. The CDR3 sequence: CSFAGPLGYGYTF. The CDR3, as DNA: TGCAGCTTCGCGGGGCCTCTAGGCTATGGCTACACCTTC. The full variable domain, its missing parts supplied by reference TRBV29-1 and TRBJ1-2, is SAVISQKPSRDICQRGTSLTIQCQVDSQVTMMFWYRQQPGQSLTLIATANQGSEATYESGFVIDKFPISRPNLTFSTLTVSNMSPEDSSIYLCSFAGPLGYGYTFGSGTRLTVV.

This clonotype showed up many times. The V and J genes are TRBV5-1 and TRBJ2-7; no reliable D call. This CDR3 has 11 amino acids. Germline CDR1 is SGHRS and CDR2 is YFSETQ. The V end lost 6 bases, the J end lost 6 bases, and 10 bases lay between the germline ends. This CDR3 is CASILWTEQYV. CDR3 DNA: TGCGCCAGCATTCTCTGGACCGAGCAGTACGTC.

This clonotype showed up many times. This chain links TRBV24-1 with TRBJ2-1; 7 bases agree with TRBD2. Germline CDR1 is KGHDR and CDR2 is SFDVKD. The ends lost 4 bases at V and 5 bases at J; junction bases unmatched: 7. This CDR3 spans 15 amino acids. CDR3 residues: CATSEGGGKNNEQFF. The CDR3, as DNA: TGTGCCACCAGTGAAGGCGGGGGTAAGAACAATGAGCAGTTCTTC.

The V and J genes are TRBV10-1 and TRBJ2-3; no reliable D call. The V gene's germline CDR1 is WNHNN and CDR2 SYGVQD (reference sequence). Between the trimmed V and J ends, which lost 2 bases and 4 bases, there was a span of 10 bases. CDR3 length: 14 residues. CDR3 in DNA: TGCGCCAGCAGTGAGGGTATGGGTCCAGATACGCAGTATTTT. Protein product: CASSEGMGPDTQYF.

This clonotype was seen many times. The rearrangement joins TRBV5-1 to TRBJ1-6; D might be TRBD1 (6 bases). The germline gives CDR1 SGHRS, CDR2 YFSETQ. Deletions cut 4 bases from V and 9 bases from J, with 17 bases between. This CDR3 comprises 15 residues. The CDR3 sequence is CASSPEVQGLSPLHF. For the CDR3, the DNA is TGCGCCAGCAGCCCCGAGGTACAGGGCCTTTCACCCCTCCACTTT.

This clonotype came up many times. This chain uses TRBV29-1 with TRBJ2-4; 7 positions agree with TRBD2. The germline V gene encodes CDR1 SQVTM and CDR2 ANQGSEA. J lost 7 bases, V lost 4 bases, and 4 bases had no gene match. The CDR3 extends over 12 amino acids. The CDR3 loop is CSVGRGRNIQYF. CDR3 coding DNA: TGCAGCGTTGGGCGGGGGAGGAACATTCAGTACTTC.